These 23 T cell receptor beta chains originate from one sample sequenced in a study of blood T cells in healthy people across ages. The second PCR ran about 6 to 12 cycles with a sample-barcoded 5' primer and J-beta primers. TCRdb re-called the 5' RACE reads through MiXCR, storing one row per CDR3 protein. Altogether more than 650,000 distinct CDR3 sequences are present, 50% to 65% being singletons, with the ten largest covering around 41%. Sequencing input: blood. All receptors derive from a man aged 80 or over in good health.

J is TRBJ2-2 and V is TRBV24-1, with no clear D. The ends were cut back, 3 bases at V and 1 base at J, with 8 bases in the middle. Germline-derived CDR1 and CDR2 are KGHDR and SFDVKD. The length of the CDR3 is 15 residues. The CDR3 loop reads CATSDGRLNTGELFF. The CDR3 DNA sequence: TGTGCCACCAGTGATGGACGGTTGAACACCGGGGAGCTGTTTTTT.

As for this clonotype: A much bigger clone sits one base away, suggesting this may be a read error. The chain uses TRBV11-1 and TRBJ2-5; 8 nucleotides line up with TRBD2. V gave up 5 bases and J gave up 11 bases; unmatched junction bases: 16. The germline V gene encodes CDR1 SGHAT and CDR2 FQDESV (reference sequence). The CDR3 length is 15 residues. CDR3 in amino acids: CASSSGTRGYNEQYF. CDR3 nucleotide sequence: TGTGCCAGCAGCAGTGGGACTAGAGGTTACAATGAGCAGTACTTC.

The V and J genes are TRBV7-3 and TRBJ2-1; a possible D gene is TRBD2 (6 bases). The ends were cut back, 2 bases at V and 5 bases at J, with 10 bases in the middle. The CDR3 runs 14 residues. Per the germline V gene, CDR1 is SGHTA and CDR2 is FQGTGA. DNA for the CDR3: TGTGCCAGCAGCTTAGCGGGACTGGACAATGAGCAGTTCTTC. This codes for CASSLAGLDNEQFF. The whole variable domain, filled in from reference TRBV7-3 and TRBJ2-1, reads GAGVSQTPSNKVTEKGKYVELRCDPISGHTALYWYRQSLGQGPEFLIYFQGTGAADDSGLPNDRFFAVRPEGSVSTLKIQRTERGDSAVYLCASSLAGLDNEQFFGPGTRLTVL.

The J gene is TRBJ2-1, the V gene TRBV25-1; 8 bases are shared with TRBD1. This CDR3 has 16 residues. The germline V gene has CDR1 MGHDK and CDR2 SYGVNS. V gave up 8 bases and J gave up 8 bases; unmatched junction bases: 17. CDR3: CASGSGTGGVRDEQFF. DNA for the CDR3: TGTGCCAGCGGTTCCGGGACAGGTGGGGTACGGGATGAGCAGTTCTTC.

This sequence joins TRBV6-6 and TRBJ2-4; perhaps TRBD2 as D (6 bases). Germline V gives CDR1 MNHNY, CDR2 SVGAGI (reference sequence). Trimming removed 9 bases at V and 13 bases at J, with 22 bases between. The CDR3 consists of 13 residues. The CDR3 bases are TGTGCCAGTCGGAGGGCCAGTACGGGTGAGCAGTACTTC. It specifies CASRRASTGEQYF.

This clonotype was detected only a few times. The chain links TRBV29-1 to TRBJ2-6, with D possibly being TRBD2 (5 bases). Germline values: CDR1 SQVTM, CDR2 ANQGSEA. This CDR3 comprises 15 residues. V gave up 6 bases and J gave up 2 bases, with 14 bases separating them. DNA for the CDR3: TGCAGCGTCCAAAGACGGGGTCCTGGGGCCAACGTCCTGACTTTC. The encoded protein is CSVQRRGPGANVLTF.

This clonotype has more than one count but fewer than ten. V is TRBV7-8 and J is TRBJ2-3, with 10 bases identical to TRBD2. Losses at the gene ends were 0 bases for V and 11 bases for J; bases not matched to a gene: 14. The CDR3 loop spans 17 amino acids. Germline assignment: CDR1 SGHVS and CDR2 FQNEAQ. The CDR3 DNA follows: TGTGCCAGCAGCTTAGCGCCTAGCGGGAGAATGAGCCCCAAGCAGTATTTT. As protein: CASSLAPSGRMSPKQYF.

V and J are TRBV20-1 and TRBJ1-5, with D possibly being TRBD1 (5 bases). CDR3 length: 14 residues. Looked up from germline, CDR1 is DFQATT and CDR2 is SNEGSKA (reference sequence). With 3 bases removed from V and 2 bases from J, the gap between germline ends came to 11 bases. CDR3 bases: TGCAGTGCTAGTCAAGGGGTTGGCAATCAGCCCCAGCATTTT. It yields the protein CSASQGVGNQPQHF.

The chain carries TRBV6-6 and TRBJ1-1; D possibly corresponds to TRBD1 (6 bases). V lost 1 base to trimming and J lost 7 bases, with 13 bases between them. CDR1 is MNHNY and CDR2 is SVGAGI in the germline V gene (reference sequence). The CDR3 extends over 14 amino acids. CDR3 coding DNA: TGTGCCAGCAGTTACTTTCGGCAGACAGGTGAAGCTTTCTTT. It specifies CASSYFRQTGEAFF.

This clonotype showed up just a few times. The chain couples TRBV2 to TRBJ2-1, with unresolved D. Trimming stripped 3 bases from V and 0 bases from J, with 9 bases between. This CDR3 is built from 15 residues. Germline loops: CDR1 SNHLY, CDR2 FYNNEI. The DNA for the CDR3 is TGTGCCAGCAGTGAGGGCAGAAGCTCCTACAATGAGCAGTTCTTC. Translation gives CASSEGRSSYNEQFF.

The rearrangement joins TRBV29-1 to TRBJ1-1, with D possibly TRBD1 on 5 matching bases. CDR3 length equals 13 residues. V gave up 8 bases and J gave up 1 base, with 14 bases separating them. Germline CDR1 reads SQVTM; CDR2 reads ANQGSEA. The CDR3 DNA follows: TGCAGCTCAAGACAGAGCGGGAACACTGAAGCTTTCTTT. This codes for CSSRQSGNTEAFF.

V and J are TRBV4-1 and TRBJ2-7, with 11 bases identical to TRBD2. The J call may be wrong; the DNA end is better matched by TRBJ2-1. Per the germline V gene, CDR1 is MGHRA and CDR2 is YSYEKL. This CDR3 has 17 residues. In nucleotides, the CDR3 is TGCGCCAGCAGCCAAGAGCTAGCGGGAGGAAAAGGTGGTGAGCAGTTCTTC. Translating gives CASSQELAGGKGGEQFF.

This clonotype was seen a handful of times. V usage is TRBV27 and J usage is TRBJ2-5, with D tentatively TRBD1 or TRBD2 (5 bases each). The CDR3 extends over 16 amino acids. V was pared by 6 bases and J by 7 bases, with 24 bases between. From germline, CDR1 is MNHEY and CDR2 SMNVEV (reference sequence). CDR3 nucleotides: TGTGCCAGCAGCCTGAGGTACGGGACGGACGCGCGGACCCAGTACTTC. Translated: CASSLRYGTDARTQYF.

The rearrangement joins TRBV11-3 to TRBJ1-1; no definite D call. The V gene lost 5 bases and the J gene lost 7 bases, with 14 bases spanning the gap. Germline V CDR1 and CDR2: SGHNT, YENEEA. This CDR3 region has 13 residues. The CDR3 nucleotides are TGTGCCAGCAGCCCCGCCACCCACGGTGAAGCTTTCTTT. Amino acid sequence: CASSPATHGEAFF.

V usage is TRBV28 and J usage is TRBJ2-6; no clear D gene. Germline V gene lookup returns CDR1 MDHEN and CDR2 SYDVKM. The V gene lost 0 bases and the J gene lost 0 bases, with 6 bases spanning the gap. CDR3 size: 16 residues. The CDR3 nucleotides read TGTGCCAGCAGTTTATGGGCGAACTCTGGGGCCAACGTCCTGACTTTC. It translates to CASSLWANSGANVLTF.

In this sample, this clonotype turned up a few times. V usage is TRBV29-1 and J usage is TRBJ2-5; 7 nucleotides line up with TRBD2. CDR1 SQVTM and CDR2 ANQGSEA come from the germline V gene. The ends lost 4 bases at V and 4 bases at J; junction bases unmatched: 9. The length of the CDR3 is 14 residues. The CDR3 DNA reads TGCAGCGTTGTTGGGCTAGCGGTTACAGAGACCCAGTACTTC. Amino acids: CSVVGLAVTETQYF. Drawing the rest from reference TRBV29-1 and TRBJ2-5, the complete variable domain is SAVISQKPSRDICQRGTSLTIQCQVDSQVTMMFWYRQQPGQSLTLIATANQGSEATYESGFVIDKFPISRPNLTFSTLTVSNMSPEDSSIYLCSVVGLAVTETQYFGPGTRLLVL.

The chain joins TRBV7-2 to TRBJ2-1; 7 bases are a match to TRBD2. Germline values: CDR1 SGHTA, CDR2 FQGNSA. This CDR3 contains 16 residues. V trimming: 1 base; J trimming: 2 bases; junction bases outside the gene matches: 5. CDR3 in DNA: TGTGCCAGCAGCTTAGTAGGGACTACCCCCTACAATGAGCAGTTCTTC. Translating it yields CASSLVGTTPYNEQFF. Filled out from reference TRBV7-2 and TRBJ2-1, the complete variable domain reads GAGVSQSPSNKVTEKGKDVELRCDPISGHTALYWYRQSLGQGLEFLIYFQGNSAPDKSGLPSDRFSAERTGGSVSTLTIQRTQQEDSAVYLCASSLVGTTPYNEQFFGPGTRLTVL.

The chain carries TRBV5-1 and TRBJ2-1; D gene unclear. V dropped 0 bases and J dropped 8 bases, with 12 bases sitting between them. There are 14 residues in the CDR3. Germline CDR1 SGHRS, CDR2 YFSETQ. The CDR3 region is CASSLVAGGDEQFF. CDR3 bases: TGCGCCAGCAGCTTGGTGGCTGGCGGTGATGAGCAGTTCTTC.

The chain recombines TRBV20-1 with TRBJ1-2; possibly TRBD1 for D (6 bases). The germline CDR1 and CDR2 sequences are DFQATT and SNEGSKA (reference sequence). There are 14 residues in the CDR3. Deletions cut 3 bases from V and 2 bases from J, with 13 bases between. This CDR3 is CSASRTEGNYGYTF. The DNA of the CDR3 is TGCAGTGCTAGTCGGACAGAGGGCAACTATGGCTACACCTTC.

V is TRBV28 and J is TRBJ2-1; D unresolved. V was shortened by 6 bases and J by 4 bases, with 7 bases between the two germline ends. Germline values: CDR1 MDHEN, CDR2 SYDVKM. This CDR3 spans 12 amino acids. This chain's CDR3 is CASSAPYNEQFF. The DNA for the CDR3 is TGTGCCAGCAGCGCACCTTACAATGAGCAGTTCTTC.

The rearrangement links TRBV9 to TRBJ1-3; the D is unclear. Germline V CDR1 and CDR2: SGDLS, YYNGEE. With 0 bases removed from V and 1 base from J, the gap between germline ends came to 14 bases. CDR3 length: 17 amino acids. The CDR3 sequence is CASSVGGPSGSGNTIYF. CDR3 nucleotides: TGTGCCAGCAGCGTAGGAGGGCCCAGTGGATCTGGAAACACCATATATTTT.

This chain joins TRBV6-5 and TRBJ2-7; 7 bases agree with TRBD2. From germline, CDR1 is MNHEY and CDR2 SVGAGI. V was clipped by 8 bases and J by 5 bases; unmatched bases: 6. The CDR3 length is 12 residues. This CDR3 is CASGRAENEQYF. The CDR3 region has the DNA TGTGCCAGCGGGAGGGCCGAGAACGAGCAGTACTTC.

The chain links TRBV12-3 or TRBV12-4 to TRBJ1-6; D possibly corresponds to TRBD1 (5 bases). V was clipped by 3 bases and J by 7 bases, with 10 bases between them. This CDR3 is 14 amino acids long. CDR3 nucleotide sequence: TGTGCCAGCAGTTTTCCGGGGCCCAATTCACCCCTCCACTTT. It specifies CASSFPGPNSPLHF.